This TCR beta chain is drawn from a study of T and B cells in COVID-19 patients. Background on the study: The recovered cohort's median age was 34 years, versus about 67 years in active infection. Of about 19 active-infection patients, approximately 12 were critically ill with mechanical ventilation or extracorporeal membrane oxygenation.

Study-wide findings and caveats: Active COVID-19 showed highly clonal TRB repertoires; recovery showed diversity and richness above healthy donors.

Worth noting for this clonotype: Its antigen is as yet unknown.

TRB was amplified from about 260-540 ng of blood genomic DNA. Germline V lookup: CDR1 PRHDT, CDR2 FYEKMQ (reference sequence). V was pared by 6 bases and J by 4 bases, with 7 bases of the junction left unmatched. The CDR3 loop spans 17 amino acids. BIOMED2 TRB-A/B primer pools were used in multiplex TRB PCR. From the multiplex PCR reads, TCRdb called clonotypes with MiXCR, one entry per CDR3 protein. The sample includes roughly 8,100 distinct CDR3 sequences, approximately 30% seen only once; the top ten take roughly a sixth. Sequencing was done on a sample of blood. The V and J genes are TRBV13 and TRBJ2-3; TRBD2 matches at 16 bases. This TCR derives from a human donor with active COVID-19. CDR3 nucleotides: TGTGCCAGCAGGTCCGGGACTAGCGGGGGGGCCCCAGATACGCAGTATTTT. Encoded protein: CASRSGTSGGAPDTQYF.